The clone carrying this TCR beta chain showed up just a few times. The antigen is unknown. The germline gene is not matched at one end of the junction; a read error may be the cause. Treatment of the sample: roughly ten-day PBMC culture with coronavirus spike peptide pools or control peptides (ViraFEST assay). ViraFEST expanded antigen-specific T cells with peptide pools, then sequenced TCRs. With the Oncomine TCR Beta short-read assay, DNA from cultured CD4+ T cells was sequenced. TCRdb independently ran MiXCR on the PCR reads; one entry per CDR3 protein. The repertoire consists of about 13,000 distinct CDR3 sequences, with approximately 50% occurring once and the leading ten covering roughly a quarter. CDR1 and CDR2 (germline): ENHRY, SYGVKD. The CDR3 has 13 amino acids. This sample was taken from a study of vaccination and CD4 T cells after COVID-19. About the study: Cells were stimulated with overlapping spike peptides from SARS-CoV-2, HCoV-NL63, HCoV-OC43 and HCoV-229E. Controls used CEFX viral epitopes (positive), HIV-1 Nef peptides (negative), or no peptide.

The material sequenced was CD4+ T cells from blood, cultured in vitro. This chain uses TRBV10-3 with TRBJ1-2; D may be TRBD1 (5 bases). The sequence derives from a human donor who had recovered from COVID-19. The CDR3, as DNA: TGTGCCATCAGTGGGGACGAAGACTACGGCTACACCTTC. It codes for CAISGDEDYGYTF.